Listed below are T cell receptor beta chains from one sample, sequenced in a study of cytomegalovirus exposure and HLA in healthy donors. The repertoire was sequenced with immunoSEQ multiplex PCR; TCRdb's copy has only in-frame clones and lacks some. The sample has some 150,000 clones, over 65% seen once. The sample comprised PBMCs. The source is a man aged 40-50 years in good health and CMV-seropositive. CDR3s leave out the opening cysteine and the closing phenylalanine or tryptophan. The order of the fields is V gene, J gene, CDR3 protein.

TRBV2	TRBJ1-4	ASRMTVLF
TRBV30	TRBJ1-4	ASRQATNEKLF
TRBV5-1	TRBJ2-7	ASTQGQGLRYEQY
TRBV28	TRBJ2-4	ASSFTSGVQGLAKNIQY
TRBV6-5	TRBJ1-1	ASSYSLEGNTEAF
TRBV6-5	TRBJ2-7	ASSRGLAGIHEQY
TRBV7-2	TRBJ2-6	ASSLMAGGAGANVLT
TRBV25-1	TRBJ2-7	ASAPLPGQGDYEQY
TRBV7-9	TRBJ2-7	ASSLVGTGEDEQY
TRBV7-9	TRBJ1-5	ASSAADRASNQPQH
TRBV28	TRBJ2-1	ASTPAVPYNEQF
TRBV5-5	TRBJ1-2	ASSFDGSGGYT
TRBV5-1	TRBJ2-7	ASSLAGTGIYEQY
TRBV5-6	TRBJ2-1	ASSLGTSGYNEQF
TRBV7-2	TRBJ2-6	ASSFFGANVLT
TRBV28	TRBJ2-7	ASGRQGITYEQY
TRBV7-9	TRBJ1-4	ASSLVALRGEKLF
TRBV5-4	TRBJ2-5	ASSLEGQPAYQETQY
TRBV29-1	TRBJ2-5	SVEGDRGQETQY
TRBV19	TRBJ1-1	ASSSSGQRGPGTEAF
TRBV28	TRBJ2-5	ASSDSGSSGTQY
TRBV6-4	TRBJ2-2	ASSATEGGELF
TRBV6-5	TRBJ1-6	ASSYDLNSPLH
TRBV5-1	TRBJ2-5	ASSLYSPFQETQY
TRBV9	TRBJ1-2	ASSVGEPTSYGYT
TRBV28	TRBJ1-5	ASSLYRGGGQPQH
TRBV9	-	ASSVAPSGGYEQY
TRBV5-1	TRBJ2-7	ASSTASGRASAD
TRBV19	TRBJ2-1	ASRRSGRADEQF
TRBV29-1	TRBJ2-7	SVRLAGGANEQY
TRBV7-9	TRBJ2-5	SSSLGLAQETQY
TRBV7-2	TRBJ2-7	ASSLTGTGAYEQY
TRBV5-1	TRBJ1-2	ASSLGLTGGFDGYT
TRBV27	TRBJ2-7	ASSVGWTSGSYEQY
TRBV4-2	TRBJ2-7	ASSQSPGPSYEQY
TRBV6-1	TRBJ2-7	ASVLAGDEQY